The 5 T cell receptor beta chains given below trace back to one sample, sequenced in a study of beta chain features in type 1 diabetes. Sequencing targeted expressed TCRB transcripts, as all isolated RNA had been reverse transcribed. Assay: immunoSEQ multiplex PCR; the TCRdb copy retains only in-frame clones and omits some. The sample holds 970,000 or so clones, 17% seen once. Sequenced input: naive CD4+ T cells from blood. The receptor source for this set is a young woman in good health.

This clone was recorded a few times. V gene TRBV10-3 combines with J gene TRBJ2-1; a possible D gene is TRBD1 (6 bases). V lost 10 bases and J lost 1, with 11 bases in between. Germline V gene data show CDR1 as ENHRY and CDR2 as SYGVKD. The CDR3 spans 13 residues. The CDR3 reads CATTGSSYNEQFF. In nucleotides, the CDR3 is TGTGCCACCACAGGGAGTTCCTACAATGAGCAGTTCTTC.

Comments on this clone: This could be a read error, since a much larger clone is one nucleotide away. V usage is TRBV6-1 and J usage is TRBJ2-2; D possibly corresponds to TRBD2 (5 bases). Deletions cut 4 bases from V and 1 base from J, with 7 bases between. This CDR3 is built from 14 residues. Germline CDR1 reads MNHNS; CDR2 reads SASEGT. CDR3 region: CASSVRGNTGELFF. The DNA of the CDR3 is TGTGCCAGCAGTGTCCGGGGGAACACCGGGGAGCTGTTTTTT.

In this sample, this clone turned up a few times. The chain uses TRBV5-4 and TRBJ2-5; D is possibly TRBD1 (6 bases). V lost 4 bases and J lost 0, with 13 bases in between. The CDR3 runs to 15 residues. Germline V gives CDR1 SGHNT, CDR2 YYREEE (reference sequence). CDR3 nucleotide sequence: TGTGCCAGCAGCGACAAGACAGGAAACCAAGAGACCCAGTACTTC. This encodes CASSDKTGNQETQYF.

This clone has more than one count but fewer than ten. CDR3 DNA sequence: TGTGCCACCGAATCGGGACTAGCGCTCTACAATGAGCAGTTCTTC. This gives the protein CATESGLALYNEQFF. V and J are TRBV10-3 and TRBJ2-1; 10 bases match TRBD2. There are 15 residues in the CDR3. The germline gives CDR1 ENHRY, CDR2 SYGVKD. J was trimmed by 3 bases and V by 10 bases; bases with no gene match: 9.

This clone was counted a single time. The chain carries TRBV9 and TRBJ2-3; tentative D call: TRBD2 (6 bases). The CDR3 extends over 16 amino acids. The V end was cut by 2 bases, the J end by 2 bases, with 15 bases between. CDR1 and CDR2 (germline): SGDLS, YYNGEE. CDR3 in amino acids: CASSVSGTGDTDTQYF. CDR3 bases: TGTGCCAGCAGCGTGTCCGGGACTGGAGACACAGATACGCAGTATTTT.